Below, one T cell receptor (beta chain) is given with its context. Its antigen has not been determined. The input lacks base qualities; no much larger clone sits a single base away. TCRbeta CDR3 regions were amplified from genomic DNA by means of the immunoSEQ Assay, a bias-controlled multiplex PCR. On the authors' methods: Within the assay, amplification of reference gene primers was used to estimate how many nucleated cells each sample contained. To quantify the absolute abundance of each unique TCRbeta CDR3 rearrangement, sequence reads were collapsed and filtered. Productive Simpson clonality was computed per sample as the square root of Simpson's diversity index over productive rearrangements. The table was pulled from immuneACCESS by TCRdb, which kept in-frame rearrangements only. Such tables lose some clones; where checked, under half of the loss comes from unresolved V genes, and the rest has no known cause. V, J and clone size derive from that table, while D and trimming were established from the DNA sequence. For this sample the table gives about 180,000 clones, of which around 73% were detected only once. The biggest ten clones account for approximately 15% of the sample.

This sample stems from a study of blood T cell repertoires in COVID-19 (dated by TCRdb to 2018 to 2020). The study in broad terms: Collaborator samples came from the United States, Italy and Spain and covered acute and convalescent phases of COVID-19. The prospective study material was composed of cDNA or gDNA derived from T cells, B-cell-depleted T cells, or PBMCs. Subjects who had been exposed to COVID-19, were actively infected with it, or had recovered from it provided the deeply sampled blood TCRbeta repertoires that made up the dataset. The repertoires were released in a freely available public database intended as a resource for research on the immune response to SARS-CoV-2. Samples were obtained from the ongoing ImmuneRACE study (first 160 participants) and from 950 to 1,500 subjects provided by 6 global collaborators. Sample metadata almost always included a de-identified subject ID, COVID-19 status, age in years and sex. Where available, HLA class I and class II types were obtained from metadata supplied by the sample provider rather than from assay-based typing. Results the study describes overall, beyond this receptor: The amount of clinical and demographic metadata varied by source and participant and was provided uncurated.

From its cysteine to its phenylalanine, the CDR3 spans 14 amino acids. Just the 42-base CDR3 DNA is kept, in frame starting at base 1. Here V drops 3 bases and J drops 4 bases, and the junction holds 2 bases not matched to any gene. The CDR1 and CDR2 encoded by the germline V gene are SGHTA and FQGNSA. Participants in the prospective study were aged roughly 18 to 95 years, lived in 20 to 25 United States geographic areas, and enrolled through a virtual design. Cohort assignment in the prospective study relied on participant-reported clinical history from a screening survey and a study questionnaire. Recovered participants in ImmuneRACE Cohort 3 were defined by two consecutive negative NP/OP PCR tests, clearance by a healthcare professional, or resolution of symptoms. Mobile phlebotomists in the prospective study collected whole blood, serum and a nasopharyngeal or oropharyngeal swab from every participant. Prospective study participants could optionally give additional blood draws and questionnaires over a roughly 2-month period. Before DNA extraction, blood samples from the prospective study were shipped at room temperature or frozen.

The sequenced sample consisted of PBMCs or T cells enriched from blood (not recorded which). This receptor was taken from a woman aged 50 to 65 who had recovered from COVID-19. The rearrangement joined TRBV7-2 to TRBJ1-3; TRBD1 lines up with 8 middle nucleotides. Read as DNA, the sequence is TGTGCCAGCAGCTTTTCAGGGGGCGGAAACACCATATATTTT. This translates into CASSFSGGGNTIYF.